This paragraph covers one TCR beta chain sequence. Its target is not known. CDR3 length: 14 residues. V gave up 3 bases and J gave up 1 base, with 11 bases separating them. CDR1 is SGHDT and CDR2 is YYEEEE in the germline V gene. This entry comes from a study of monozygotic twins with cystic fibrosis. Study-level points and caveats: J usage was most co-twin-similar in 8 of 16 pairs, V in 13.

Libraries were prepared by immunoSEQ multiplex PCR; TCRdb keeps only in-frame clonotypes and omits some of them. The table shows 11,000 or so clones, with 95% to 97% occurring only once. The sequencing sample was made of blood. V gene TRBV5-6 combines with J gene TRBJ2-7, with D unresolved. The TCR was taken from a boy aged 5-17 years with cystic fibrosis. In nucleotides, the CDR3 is TGTGCCAGCAGCTCCTCCCGGCAGTCCTACGAGCAGTACTTC. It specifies CASSSSRQSYEQYF.